The rows below give T cell receptor beta chains drawn from one sample of a study of OX40 agonist ivuxolimab in advanced cancers. TCRdb's copy holds only in-frame clones and misses some; the assay was immunoSEQ multiplex PCR. The sample holds 30,000 to 40,000 clones, 82% seen once. The sequenced sample was CD4+ or CD8+ T cells sorted from blood, obtained in a trial of the OX40 agonist ivuxolimab. These receptors all come from an adult with an advanced solid tumor such as melanoma, head and neck, liver or kidney cancer. The CDR3 runs from the conserved cysteine through the conserved F or W. The D gene is left open where the match is weak.

TRBV5-5	TRBD1	TRBJ2-7	CASSLGRGTGTYEQYF
TRBV30	.	TRBJ1-1	CARAQRNTEAFF
TRBV27	.	TRBJ2-3	CASSLSSSTDTQYF
TRBV6-5	.	TRBJ1-2	CASSSRREANYGYTF
TRBV29-1	.	TRBJ2-7	CSVSTAVYEQYF
TRBV12-5	.	TRBJ1-2	CASGTGLYGYTF
TRBV2	.	TRBJ2-2	CASSDLGPQNTGELFF
TRBV27	.	TRBJ2-7	CASSPPWGQVNEQYF
TRBV7-2	.	TRBJ2-5	CASSLAWRETQYF
TRBV4-1	.	TRBJ1-5	CASRSIPRMRGAGQPQHF
TRBV19	.	TRBJ2-2	CASSTSELNTGGLFF
TRBV11-2	.	TRBJ1-2	CASSSTGNYGYTF
TRBV29-1	.	TRBJ2-1	CSVDFGSYNEQFF
TRBV7-2	.	TRBJ1-2	CASSLGQNYGYTF
TRBV28	TRBD1	TRBJ2-7	CASSFRDRYEQYF
TRBV4-1	.	TRBJ2-7	CASSQEHLDYEQYF
TRBV7-2	.	TRBJ2-3	CASSSFTDTQYF
TRBV5-1	TRBD2	TRBJ2-3	CASSLAGREADTQYF
TRBV28	TRBD1	TRBJ2-1	CASRGGQEDFGFF
TRBV5-1	.	TRBJ2-1	CASSPPLPSYNEQFF
TRBV15	.	TRBJ1-5	CATSRERFSNQPQHF
TRBV2	TRBD1	TRBJ1-1	CASSLQGARTEAFF
TRBV7-9	.	TRBJ2-7	CASSFRDTLSYEQYF
TRBV7-9	.	TRBJ2-3	CASSLVGGTDTQYF
TRBV5-1	TRBD1	.	CASSWDRGYEQYF
TRBV7-3	.	TRBJ2-1	CASSLGGPGYNEQFF
TRBV6-5	TRBD1	TRBJ1-2	CASTITGQGNGYTF
TRBV7-9	TRBD2	TRBJ2-5	CASSLLAGKQETQYF
TRBV28	.	.	CASSFSPSGSYEQYF
TRBV7-6	.	TRBJ1-4	CASSLEGNGEKLFF
TRBV4-1	.	TRBJ2-3	CASSQVPSREADTQYF
TRBV7-2	TRBD2	TRBJ2-1	CASSRRLATTYNEQFF
TRBV6-5	.	TRBJ1-5	CASSSVGEPQHF
TRBV6-1	TRBD1	TRBJ1-5	CASTGTDNQPQHF
TRBV5-1	.	TRBJ2-6	CASTTGPGGANVLTF
TRBV6-5	.	TRBJ2-7	CASSTLRGATGEQYF
TRBV21-1	.	TRBJ2-4	CASWKPRIRGILPKNIQYF
TRBV7-3	TRBD1	TRBJ1-5	CASSEDRVRNQPQHF
TRBV5-1	.	TRBJ2-2	CASSFVGKWKTNTGELFF
TRBV10-1	.	TRBJ2-7	CASSDSSYEQYF
TRBV7-9	.	TRBJ1-1	CASSASGGITEAFF
TRBV5-1	.	TRBJ2-7	CASSWADPTYEQYF
TRBV15	.	TRBJ1-6	CATSRETAGDNSPLHF
TRBV5-1	.	TRBJ1-3	CASSSTGTGNTIYF
TRBV6-1	.	TRBJ2-4	CASSAQGSGNIQYF
TRBV19	TRBD1	TRBJ1-2	CASSFKRTGANYGYTF
TRBV5-5	TRBD2	TRBJ2-5	CASSYWTSGRGETQYF
TRBV5-4	TRBD2	TRBJ2-1	CASSSLAGVGNEQFF
TRBV10-3	TRBD1	TRBJ2-6	CAISERGPGANVLTF
TRBV10-3	TRBD1	TRBJ1-1	CAISEPFRPTGASEAFF
TRBV18	.	TRBJ1-5	CASSPEQYQPQHF
TRBV9	.	TRBJ1-6	CASSVQGSYNSPLHF
TRBV7-3	TRBD2	TRBJ2-1	CASSSLANSYNEQFF
TRBV11-1	.	TRBJ1-1	CASSLDQNTEAFF